The sequence of this T cell receptor (beta chain) was determined in a study of T cell changes during pregnancy in multiple sclerosis (dated by TCRdb to between 2018 and 2021). Looking at the study overall: In women with multiple sclerosis, the researchers looked at how the T cell repertoire shifted as pregnancy progressed.

The method behind the library was the immunoSEQ multiplex PCR assay. In its TCRdb copy, this immuneACCESS table keeps in-frame sequences only and misses some clones. Where compared with another copy, unresolved V genes explain less than half of these, and the others have no known cause. The sample yields 35,000 to 45,000 clones; more than 80% were counted once. The top ten hold about 0.42% of the sample. V loses 2 bases, J loses 0 bases, and the germline ends lie 5 bases apart. Inclusive of the bounding cysteine and phenylalanine, the CDR3 is 13 residues long. CDR3 DNA is the only sequence kept; it has 39 bases, read in frame from the first base. From the germline V gene, CDR1 is WSHSY and CDR2 is SAAADI. As to this clone: This receptor's antigen is unknown. No per-base quality is available; no much larger clone lies one base away.

The chain is made from TRBV10-2 and TRBJ2-7; no D gene call is confident. The material was CD4+ T cells from peripheral blood mononuclear cells, obtained in the third trimester of pregnancy. The origin of this receptor is a female donor with multiple sclerosis, enrolled in a pregnancy study. This receptor has the CDR3 CASSELRSYEQYF. The nucleotides are TGCGCCAGCAGTGAGCTGCGCTCCTACGAGCAGTACTTC.